This entry lists 14 T cell receptor beta chains sequenced from one sample in a study of T cell repertoires in cytomegalovirus infection. TCRdb redid the calling of the reads with MiXCR, one entry per CDR3 protein. The sample contains 630,000 or so distinct CDR3 sequences, 20% to 25% of which appear only once. The sequenced sample was CD8+ T cells from PBMCs. The receptors stem from a human donor in good health (CMV status not recorded). Some clones in this sample may be carry-over from other donors' samples.

This clonotype was picked up a small number of times. The chain recombines TRBV12-3 or TRBV12-4 with TRBJ2-3, with no clear D. This CDR3 spans 15 amino acids. Trimming removed 4 bases from V and 0 bases from J, with 11 bases in between. CDR3 in DNA: TGTGCCAGCAGTTCTGGCGGTCACAGCACAGATACGCAGTATTTT. The encoded protein is CASSSGGHSTDTQYF.

This clonotype occurred a few times. For the CDR3, the DNA is TGCGCCAGCAGCTCGACACCAGACCAAGAGACCCAGTACTTC. Protein sequence: CASSSTPDQETQYF. J is TRBJ2-5 and V is TRBV5-1; D is unresolved. The CDR3 runs 14 residues. CDR1 SGHRS and CDR2 YFSETQ come from the germline V gene. The V gene lost 3 bases and the J gene lost 0 bases, with 9 bases spanning the gap.

This rearrangement joins TRBV15 to TRBJ2-1, with D hard to call. The length of the CDR3 is 17 residues. V shed 0 bases and J shed 3 bases, with 15 bases lying between them. From germline, CDR1 is LNHNV and CDR2 YYDKDF (reference sequence). The chain's CDR3 is CATSRDNGPPNYNEQFF. The CDR3 DNA follows: TGTGCCACCAGCAGAGATAATGGACCTCCTAACTACAATGAGCAGTTCTTC.

The chain employs TRBV6-6 and TRBJ2-1; no reliable D call. CDR3 length: 13 residues. V dropped 7 bases and J dropped 6 bases, with 13 bases sitting between them. Germline V gene lookup returns CDR1 MNHNY and CDR2 SVGAGI (reference sequence). The CDR3 loop is CASTTRLGNEQFF. DNA for the CDR3: TGTGCCAGCACCACCCGGTTGGGCAATGAGCAGTTCTTC.

The chain carries TRBV3-1 and TRBJ1-3; the D is unclear. V was clipped by 4 bases and J by 1 base, with 8 bases between them. The CDR3 is 14 residues long. CDR1 and CDR2 from the germline V gene are LGHDT and YNNKEL (reference sequence). CDR3 sequence reads: CASSLGESGNTIYF. The CDR3 nucleotides read TGTGCCAGCAGCCTGGGCGAATCTGGAAACACCATATATTTT. Complete variable domain (other parts from reference TRBV3-1 and TRBJ1-3): DTAVSQTPKYLVTQMGNDKSIKCEQNLGHDTMYWYKQDSKKFLKIMFSYNNKELIINETVPNRFSPKSPDKAHLNLHINSLELGDSAVYFCASSLGESGNTIYFGEGSWLTVV.

The chain carries TRBV20-1 and TRBJ2-6, with TRBD1 matching 9 bases. Germline loops: CDR1 DFQATT, CDR2 SNEGSKA (reference sequence). The CDR3 spans 17 residues. J gave up 1 base and V 3 bases, and 7 bases lay outside the gene matches. CDR3 sequence: CSASGKQGASGANVLTF. In DNA form, the CDR3 reads TGCAGTGCTAGTGGGAAACAGGGGGCATCTGGGGCCAACGTCCTGACTTTC.

This clonotype was picked up many times. The CDR3 DNA reads TGTGCCAGCGATGTCCTTACTGAAGCTTTCTTT. The encoded protein is CASDVLTEAFF. The chain links TRBV6-1 to TRBJ1-1; D is uncertain. Between the trimmed V and J ends, which lost 8 bases and 5 bases, there was a span of 9 bases. CDR1 MNHNS and CDR2 SASEGT come from the germline V gene. The CDR3 is 11 residues long.

This rearrangement joins TRBV3-1 to TRBJ2-7; perhaps TRBD2 as D (7 bases). The CDR3 is made up of 16 amino acids. The V end was cut by 1 base, the J end by 5 bases, with 18 bases between. CDR1 LGHDT and CDR2 YNNKEL come from the germline V gene (reference sequence). CDR3: CASSQGPRGALDEQYV. The CDR3 DNA reads as TGTGCCAGCAGCCAAGGCCCTCGGGGGGCCTTGGACGAGCAGTACGTC.

Concerning this clonotype itself: This could be a read error, since a much larger clone is one nucleotide away. This chain links TRBV28 with TRBJ1-2; D unresolved. CDR1 is MDHEN, CDR2 SYDVKM, per germline. CDR3 length: 13 amino acids. CDR3 nucleotide sequence: TGTGTCAGCAGTTTGGAGGGCTCGGTTGGCTACACCTTC. It encodes CVSSLEGSVGYTF.

This clonotype was found a few times. V and J are TRBV20-1 and TRBJ1-5; D not resolved. Trimming stripped 0 bases from V and 5 bases from J, with 14 bases between. Germline-derived CDR1 and CDR2 are DFQATT and SNEGSKA (reference sequence). The CDR3 is 15 residues long. CDR3 nucleotide sequence: TGCAGTGCTAGAGATAGTTTGGGTGCCGATCAGCCCCAGCATTTT. Translating gives CSARDSLGADQPQHF.

This clonotype was observed at least ten times. The V and J genes are TRBV7-2 and TRBJ2-1; D is unclear. V was clipped by 0 bases and J by 7 bases, with 7 bases between them. This CDR3 spans 13 amino acids. The germline V gene encodes CDR1 SGHTA and CDR2 FQGNSA. CDR3 protein: CASSLAASNEQFF. The CDR3 DNA is TGTGCCAGCAGCTTAGCGGCAAGTAATGAGCAGTTCTTC. Combining the CDR3 with reference TRBV7-2 and TRBJ2-1 gives the whole variable domain GAGVSQSPSNKVTEKGKDVELRCDPISGHTALYWYRQSLGQGLEFLIYFQGNSAPDKSGLPSDRFSAERTGGSVSTLTIQRTQQEDSAVYLCASSLAASNEQFFGPGTRLTVL.

About this clonotype itself: This could be a read error, since a much larger clone is one nucleotide away. The chain carries TRBV28 and TRBJ2-7, with D tentatively TRBD1 (5 bases). The length of the CDR3 is 13 residues. The germline V gene encodes CDR1 MDHEN and CDR2 SYDVKM. The V gene lost 6 bases and the J gene lost 7 bases, with 16 bases spanning the gap. CDR3 coding DNA: TGTGCCAGCAGCTCCAGGGATCTTCGGGAGCAGTACGTC. It is translated as CASSSRDLREQYV.

This clonotype occurred many times. CDR3 coding DNA: TGTGCTAGTGGTTTAATAGCGAGATACAATGAGCAGTTCTTC. Its protein product is CASGLIARYNEQFF. The chain uses TRBV12-5 and TRBJ2-1; D might be TRBD2 (5 bases). CDR1 is LGHNT, CDR2 FRNRAP, per germline. Trimming cost V 3 bases and J 4 bases, with 10 bases left between them. CDR3 length: 14 residues.

This chain joins TRBV27 and TRBJ2-7; the D gene could be TRBD1 or TRBD2 (5 bases each). CDR3 length: 14 amino acids. The ends were cut back, 3 bases at V and 0 bases at J, with 9 bases in the middle. The germline gives CDR1 MNHEY, CDR2 SMNVEV (reference sequence). CDR3 protein: CASSLGPLSYEQYV. The CDR3 DNA follows: TGTGCCAGCAGTTTGGGACCCCTCTCCTACGAGCAGTACGTC.